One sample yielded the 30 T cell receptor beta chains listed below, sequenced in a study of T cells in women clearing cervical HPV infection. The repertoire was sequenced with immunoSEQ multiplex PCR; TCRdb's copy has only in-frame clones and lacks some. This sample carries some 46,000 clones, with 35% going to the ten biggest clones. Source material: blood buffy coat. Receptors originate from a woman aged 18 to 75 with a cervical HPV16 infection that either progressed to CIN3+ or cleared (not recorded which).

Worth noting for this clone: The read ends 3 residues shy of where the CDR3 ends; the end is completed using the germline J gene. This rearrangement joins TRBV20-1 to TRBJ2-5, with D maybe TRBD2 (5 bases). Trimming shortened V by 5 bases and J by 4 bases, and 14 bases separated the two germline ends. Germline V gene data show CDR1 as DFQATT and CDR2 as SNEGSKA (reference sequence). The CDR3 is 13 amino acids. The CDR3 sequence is CSAESSGRETQYF. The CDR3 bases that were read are TGCAGTGCTGAGAGCTCGGGGAGAGAGACC.

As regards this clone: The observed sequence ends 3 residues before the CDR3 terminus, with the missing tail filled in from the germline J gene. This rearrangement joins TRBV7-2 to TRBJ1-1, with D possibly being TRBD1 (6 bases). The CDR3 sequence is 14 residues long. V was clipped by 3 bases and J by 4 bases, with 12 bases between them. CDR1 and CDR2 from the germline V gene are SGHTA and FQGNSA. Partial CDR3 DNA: TGTGCCAGCAGCTTGGGGGGGCGCGGCACTGAA. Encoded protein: CASSLGGRGTE. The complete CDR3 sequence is CASSLGGRGTEAFF.

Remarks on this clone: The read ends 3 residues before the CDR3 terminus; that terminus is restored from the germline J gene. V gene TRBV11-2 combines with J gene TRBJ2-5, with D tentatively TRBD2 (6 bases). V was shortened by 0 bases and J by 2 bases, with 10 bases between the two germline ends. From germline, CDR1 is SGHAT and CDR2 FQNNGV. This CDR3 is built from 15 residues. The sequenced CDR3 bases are TGTGCCAGCAGCTTAGATGGAGGGGTTCAAGAGACC. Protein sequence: CASSLDGGVQET. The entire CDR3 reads CASSLDGGVQETQYF.

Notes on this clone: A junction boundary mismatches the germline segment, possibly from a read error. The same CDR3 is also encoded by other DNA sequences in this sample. CDR3 residues: CASSHGSGNTIYF. CDR3 DNA, as far as it was read: TGTGCCAGCAGCCACGGGTCTGGAAACACT. The rearrangement uses TRBV7-9 and TRBJ1-3; D not resolved. The read terminates 3 residues ahead of where the CDR3 ends, so the germline J gene completes it. Germline values: CDR1 SEHNR, CDR2 FQNEAQ (reference sequence). The CDR3 is 13 amino acids. The variable domain in full, completed from reference TRBV7-9 and TRBJ1-3, reads DTGVSQNPRHKITKRGQNVTFRCDPISEHNRLYWYRQTLGQGPEFLTYFQNEAQLEKSRLLSDRFSAERPKGSFSTLEIQRTEQGDSAMYLCASSHGSGNTIYFGEGSWLTVV.

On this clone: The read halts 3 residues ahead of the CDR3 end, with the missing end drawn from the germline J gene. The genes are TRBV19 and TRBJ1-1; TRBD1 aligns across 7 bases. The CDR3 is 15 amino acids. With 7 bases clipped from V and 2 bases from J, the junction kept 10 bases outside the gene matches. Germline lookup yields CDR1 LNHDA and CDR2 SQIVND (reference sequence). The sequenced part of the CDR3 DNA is TGTGCCAGTATCCATGGGGGACAGCAAAACACTGAA. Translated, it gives CASIHGGQQNTE. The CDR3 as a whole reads CASIHGGQQNTEAFF.

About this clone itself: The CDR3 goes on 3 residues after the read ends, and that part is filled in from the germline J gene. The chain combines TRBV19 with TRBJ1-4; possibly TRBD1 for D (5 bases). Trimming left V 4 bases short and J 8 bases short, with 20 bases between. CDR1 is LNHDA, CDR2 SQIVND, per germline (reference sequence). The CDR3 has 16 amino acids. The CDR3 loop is CASSTPRGALREKLFF. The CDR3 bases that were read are TGTGCCAGTAGTACGCCTCGTGGGGCGCTTAGGGAAAAA.

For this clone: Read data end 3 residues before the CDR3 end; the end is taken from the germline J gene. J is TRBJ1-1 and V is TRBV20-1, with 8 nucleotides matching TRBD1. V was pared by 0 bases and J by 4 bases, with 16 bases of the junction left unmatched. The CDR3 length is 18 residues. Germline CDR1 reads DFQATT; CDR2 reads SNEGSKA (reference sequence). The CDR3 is CSARDLSLPTGGRTEAFF. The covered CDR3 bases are TGCAGTGCTAGAGATTTATCCCTCCCAACAGGGGGACGCACTGAA.

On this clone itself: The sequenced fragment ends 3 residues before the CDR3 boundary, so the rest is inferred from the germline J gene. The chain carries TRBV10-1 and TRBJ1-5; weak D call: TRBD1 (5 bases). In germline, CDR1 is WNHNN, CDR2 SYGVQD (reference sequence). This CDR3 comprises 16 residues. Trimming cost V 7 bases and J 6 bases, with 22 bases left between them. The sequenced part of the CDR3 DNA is TGCGCCAGCATCCAGACGCGGAGGGGAGGTTGTCAGCCC. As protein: CASIQTRRGGCQP. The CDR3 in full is CASIQTRRGGCQPQHF.

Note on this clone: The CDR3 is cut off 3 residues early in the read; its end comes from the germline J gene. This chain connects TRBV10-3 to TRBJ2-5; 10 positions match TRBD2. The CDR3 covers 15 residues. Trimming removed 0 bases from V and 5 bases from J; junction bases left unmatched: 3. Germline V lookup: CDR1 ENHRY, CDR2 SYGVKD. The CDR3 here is CAISESAGGLETQYF. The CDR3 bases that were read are TGTGCCATCAGTGAGTCAGCGGGGGGGCTTGAGACC.

CDR3 amino acids: CASSLEVPGTDGYTF. CDR3 bases read: TGTGCCAGCAGCTTAGAGGTCCCCGGGACAGATGGC. This sequence joins TRBV7-8 and TRBJ1-2, with 7 bases aligning to TRBD1. The DNA ends 3 residues before the CDR3 does, and the rest of the CDR3 is filled in from the germline J gene. Germline V gene sequence: CDR1 SGHVS, CDR2 FQNEAQ. V trimming: 1 base; J trimming: 6 bases; junction bases outside the gene matches: 8. This CDR3 comprises 15 residues.

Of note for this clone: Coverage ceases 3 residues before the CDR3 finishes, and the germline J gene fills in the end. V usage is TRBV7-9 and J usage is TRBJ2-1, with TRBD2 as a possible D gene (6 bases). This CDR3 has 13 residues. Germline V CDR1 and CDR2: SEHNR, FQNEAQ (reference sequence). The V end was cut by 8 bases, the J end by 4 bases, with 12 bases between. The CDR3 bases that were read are TGTGCCAGCGGGCGGGAAGGATACAATGAG. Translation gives CASGREGYNE. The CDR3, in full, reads CASGREGYNEQFF.

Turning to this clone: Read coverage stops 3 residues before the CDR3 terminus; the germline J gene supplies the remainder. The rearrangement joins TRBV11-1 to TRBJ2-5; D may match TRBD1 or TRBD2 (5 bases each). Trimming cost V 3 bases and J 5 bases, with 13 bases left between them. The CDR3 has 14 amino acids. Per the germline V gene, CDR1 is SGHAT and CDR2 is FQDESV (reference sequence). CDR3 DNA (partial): TGTGCCAGCAGCTTTAGAGGGGCAAGTGAGACC. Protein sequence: CASSFRGASET. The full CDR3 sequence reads CASSFRGASETQYF.

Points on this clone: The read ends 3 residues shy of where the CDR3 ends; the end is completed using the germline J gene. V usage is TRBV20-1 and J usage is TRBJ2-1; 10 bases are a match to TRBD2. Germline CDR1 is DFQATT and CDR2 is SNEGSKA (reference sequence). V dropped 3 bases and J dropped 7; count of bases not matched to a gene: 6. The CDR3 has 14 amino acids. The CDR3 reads CSASWLAGVNEQFF. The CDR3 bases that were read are TGCAGTGCTAGCTGGCTAGCGGGAGTTAATGAG.

CDR3 loop: CASSVQGTYEQYF. CDR3 DNA (partial): TGTGCCAGCAGCGTACAGGGTACCTACGAG. This sequence joins TRBV7-2 and TRBJ2-7, with D perhaps matching TRBD1 (6 bases). The read ends 3 residues early relative to the CDR3; the germline J gene fills the gap. Trimming shortened V by 5 bases and J by 2 bases, and 10 bases separated the two germline ends. Germline CDR1 SGHTA, CDR2 FQGNSA. This CDR3 comprises 13 residues. The full variable domain, its missing parts supplied by reference TRBV7-2 and TRBJ2-7, is GAGVSQSPSNKVTEKGKDVELRCDPISGHTALYWYRQSLGQGLEFLIYFQGNSAPDKSGLPSDRFSAERTGGSVSTLTIQRTQQEDSAVYLCASSVQGTYEQYFGPGTRLTVT.

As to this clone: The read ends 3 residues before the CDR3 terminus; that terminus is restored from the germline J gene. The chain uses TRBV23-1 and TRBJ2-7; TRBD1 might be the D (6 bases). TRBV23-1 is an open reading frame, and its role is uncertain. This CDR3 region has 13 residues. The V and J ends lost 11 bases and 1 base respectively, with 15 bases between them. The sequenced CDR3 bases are TGCGCCGGTCGGGACACTGTTTCCTACGAG. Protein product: CAGRDTVSYE. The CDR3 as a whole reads CAGRDTVSYEQYF.

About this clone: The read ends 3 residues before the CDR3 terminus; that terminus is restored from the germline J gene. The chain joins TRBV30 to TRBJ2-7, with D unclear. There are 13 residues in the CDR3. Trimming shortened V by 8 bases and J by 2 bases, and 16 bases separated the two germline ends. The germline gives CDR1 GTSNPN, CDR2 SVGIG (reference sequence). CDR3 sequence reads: CAQHLSATYEQYF. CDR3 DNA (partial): TGTGCCCAACACCTGAGCGCTACCTACGAG. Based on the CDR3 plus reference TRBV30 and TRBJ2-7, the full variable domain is SQTIHQWPATLVQPVGSPLSLECTVEGTSNPNLYWYRQAAGRGLQLLFYSVGIGQISSEVPQNLSASRPQDRQFILSSKKLLLSDSGFYLCAQHLSATYEQYFGPGTRLTVT.

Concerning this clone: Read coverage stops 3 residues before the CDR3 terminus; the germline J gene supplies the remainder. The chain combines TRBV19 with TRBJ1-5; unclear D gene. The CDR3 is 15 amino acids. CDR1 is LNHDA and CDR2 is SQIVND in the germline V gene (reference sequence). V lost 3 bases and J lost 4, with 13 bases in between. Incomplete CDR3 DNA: TGTGCCAGTAGTATCATAGATAGAGCAAATCAGCCC. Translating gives CASSIIDRANQP. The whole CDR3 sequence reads CASSIIDRANQPQHF. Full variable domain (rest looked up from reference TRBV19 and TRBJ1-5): DGGITQSPKYLFRKEGQNVTLSCEQNLNHDAMYWYRQDPGQGLRLIYYSQIVNDFQKGDIAEGYSVSREKKESFPLTVTSAQKNPTAFYLCASSIIDRANQPQHFGDGTRLSIL.

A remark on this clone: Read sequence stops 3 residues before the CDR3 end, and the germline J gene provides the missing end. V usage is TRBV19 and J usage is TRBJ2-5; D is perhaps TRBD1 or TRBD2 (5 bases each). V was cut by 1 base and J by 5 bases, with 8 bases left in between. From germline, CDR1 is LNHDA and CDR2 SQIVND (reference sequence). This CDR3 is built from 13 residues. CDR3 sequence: CASSIGGAETQYF. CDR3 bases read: TGTGCCAGTAGTATAGGAGGGGCCGAGACC.

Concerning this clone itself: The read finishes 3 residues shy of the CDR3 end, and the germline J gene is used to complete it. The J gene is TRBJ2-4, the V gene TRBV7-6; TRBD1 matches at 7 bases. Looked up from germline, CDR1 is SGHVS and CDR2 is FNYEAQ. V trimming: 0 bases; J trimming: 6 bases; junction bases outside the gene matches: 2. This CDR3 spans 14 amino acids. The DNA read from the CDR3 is TGTGCCAGCAGCTTAGCGACAGGGCCAAACATT. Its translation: CASSLATGPNI. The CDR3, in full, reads CASSLATGPNIQYF. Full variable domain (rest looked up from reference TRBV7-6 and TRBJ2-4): GAGVSQSPRYKVTKRGQDVALRCDPISGHVSLYWYRQALGQGPEFLTYFNYEAQQDKSGLPNDRFSAERPEGSISTLTIQRTEQRDSAMYRCASSLATGPNIQYFGAGTRLSVL.

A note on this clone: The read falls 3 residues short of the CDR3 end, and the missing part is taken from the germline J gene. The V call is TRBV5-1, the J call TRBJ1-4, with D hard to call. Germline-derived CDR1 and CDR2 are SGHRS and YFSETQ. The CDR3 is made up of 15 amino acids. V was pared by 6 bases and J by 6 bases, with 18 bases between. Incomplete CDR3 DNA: TGCGCCAGCACCCCGGGGAGGCAACGGGATGAAAAA. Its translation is CASTPGRQRDEK. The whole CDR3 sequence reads CASTPGRQRDEKLFF.

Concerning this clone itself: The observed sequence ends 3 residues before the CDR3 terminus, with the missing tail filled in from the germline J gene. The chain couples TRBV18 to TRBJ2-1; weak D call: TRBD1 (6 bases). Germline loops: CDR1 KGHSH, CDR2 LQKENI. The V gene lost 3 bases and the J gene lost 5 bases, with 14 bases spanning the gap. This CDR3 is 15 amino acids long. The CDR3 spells CASSPTGPPDNEQFF. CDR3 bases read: TGTGCCAGCTCACCTACAGGGCCCCCCGACAATGAG.

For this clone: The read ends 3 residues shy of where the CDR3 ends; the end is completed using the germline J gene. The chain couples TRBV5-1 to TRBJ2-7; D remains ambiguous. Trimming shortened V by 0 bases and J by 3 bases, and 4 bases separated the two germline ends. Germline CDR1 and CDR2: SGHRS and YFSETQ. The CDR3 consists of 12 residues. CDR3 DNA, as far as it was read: TGCGCCAGCAGCTTGGACGGCTACGAG. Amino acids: CASSLDGYE. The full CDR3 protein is CASSLDGYEQYF.

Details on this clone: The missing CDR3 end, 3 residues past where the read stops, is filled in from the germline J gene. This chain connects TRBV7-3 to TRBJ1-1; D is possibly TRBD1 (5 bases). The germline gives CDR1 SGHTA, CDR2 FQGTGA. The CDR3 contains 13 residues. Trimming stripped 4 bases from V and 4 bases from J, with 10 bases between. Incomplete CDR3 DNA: TGTGCCAGCAGCTCCACAGGAGTCACTGAA. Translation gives CASSSTGVTE. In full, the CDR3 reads CASSSTGVTEAFF.

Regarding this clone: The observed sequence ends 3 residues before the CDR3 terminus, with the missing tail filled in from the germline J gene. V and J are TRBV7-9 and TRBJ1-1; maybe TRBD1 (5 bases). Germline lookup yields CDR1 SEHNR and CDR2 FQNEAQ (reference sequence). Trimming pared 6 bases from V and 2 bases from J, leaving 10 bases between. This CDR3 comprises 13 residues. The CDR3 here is CASSKDSNTEAFF. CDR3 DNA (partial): TGTGCCAGCAGTAAAGACAGTAACACTGAA.

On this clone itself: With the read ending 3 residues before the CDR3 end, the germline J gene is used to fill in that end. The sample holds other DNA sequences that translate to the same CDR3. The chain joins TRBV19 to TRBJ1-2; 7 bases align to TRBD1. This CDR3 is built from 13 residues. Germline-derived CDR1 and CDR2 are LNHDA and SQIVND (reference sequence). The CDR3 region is CASSTGQARGYTF. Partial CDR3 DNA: TGTGCCAGTAGTACTGGACAGGCCCGGGGG.

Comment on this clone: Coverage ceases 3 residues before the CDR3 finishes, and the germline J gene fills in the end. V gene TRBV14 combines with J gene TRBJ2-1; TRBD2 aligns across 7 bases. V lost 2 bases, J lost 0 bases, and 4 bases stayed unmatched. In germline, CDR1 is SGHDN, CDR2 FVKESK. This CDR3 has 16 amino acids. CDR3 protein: CASSQSGASSYNEQFF. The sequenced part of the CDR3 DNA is TGTGCCAGCAGCCAAAGCGGGGCCAGCTCCTACAATGAG.

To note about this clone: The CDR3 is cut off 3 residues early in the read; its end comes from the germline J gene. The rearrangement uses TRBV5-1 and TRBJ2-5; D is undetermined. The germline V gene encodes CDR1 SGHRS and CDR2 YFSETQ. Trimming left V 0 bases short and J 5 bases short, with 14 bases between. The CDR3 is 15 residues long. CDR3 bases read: TGCGCCAGCAGCTTGGAATTAAAGGGTGGGGAGACC. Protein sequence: CASSLELKGGET. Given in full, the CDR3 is CASSLELKGGETQYF.

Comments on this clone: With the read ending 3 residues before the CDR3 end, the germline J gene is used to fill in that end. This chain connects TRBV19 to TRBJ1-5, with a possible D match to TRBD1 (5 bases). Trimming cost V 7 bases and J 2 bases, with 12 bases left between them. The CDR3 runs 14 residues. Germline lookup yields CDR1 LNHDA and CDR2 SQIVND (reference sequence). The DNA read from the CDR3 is TGTGCCAGTAATCCGGGGGGGGGCAATCAGCCC. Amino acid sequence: CASNPGGGNQP. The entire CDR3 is CASNPGGGNQPQHF.

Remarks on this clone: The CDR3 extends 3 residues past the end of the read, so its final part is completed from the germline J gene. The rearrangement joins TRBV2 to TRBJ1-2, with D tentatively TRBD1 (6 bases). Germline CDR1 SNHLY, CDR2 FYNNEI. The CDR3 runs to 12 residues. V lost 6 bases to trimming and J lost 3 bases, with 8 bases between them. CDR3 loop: CASSWTDYGYTF. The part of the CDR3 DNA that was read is TGTGCCAGCAGCTGGACAGACTATGGC.

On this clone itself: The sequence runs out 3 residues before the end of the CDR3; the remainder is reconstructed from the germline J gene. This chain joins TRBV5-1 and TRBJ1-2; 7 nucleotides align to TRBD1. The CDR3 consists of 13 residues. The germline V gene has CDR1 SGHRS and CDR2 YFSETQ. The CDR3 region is CASGRREGAGYTF. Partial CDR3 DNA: TGCGCCAGCGGACGACGTGAGGGGGCAGGC.